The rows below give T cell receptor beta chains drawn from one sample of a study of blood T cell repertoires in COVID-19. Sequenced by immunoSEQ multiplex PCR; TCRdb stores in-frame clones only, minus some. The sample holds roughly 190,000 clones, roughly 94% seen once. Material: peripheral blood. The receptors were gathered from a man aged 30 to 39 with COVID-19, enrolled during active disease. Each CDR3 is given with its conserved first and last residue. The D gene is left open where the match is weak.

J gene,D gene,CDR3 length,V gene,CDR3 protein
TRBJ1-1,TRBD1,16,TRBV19,CASSIKGARMNTEAFF
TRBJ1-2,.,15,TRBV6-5,CASSYAPGGDYGYTF
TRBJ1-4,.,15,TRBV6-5,CASSKEGLTNEKLFF
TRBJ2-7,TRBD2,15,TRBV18,CASSGTSGGIYEQYF
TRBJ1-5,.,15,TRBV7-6,CASSPDAGADQPQHF
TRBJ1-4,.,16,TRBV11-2,CASSLTGLLANEKLFF
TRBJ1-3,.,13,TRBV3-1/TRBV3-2,CASSQEGVNTIYF
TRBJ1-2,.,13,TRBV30,CAWNQGANYGYTF
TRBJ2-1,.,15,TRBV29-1,CSVEEGRGRVGEQFF
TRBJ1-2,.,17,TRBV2,CASSKGPIKAIYYGYTF
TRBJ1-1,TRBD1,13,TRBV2,CASSGQGNTEAFF
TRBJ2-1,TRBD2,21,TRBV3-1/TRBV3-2,CASSQDIPRPGGAKFGGEQFF
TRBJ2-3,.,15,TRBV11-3,CASSLGRAPTDTQYF
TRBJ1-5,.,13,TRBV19,CASGSLGGQPQHF
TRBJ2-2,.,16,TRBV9,CASSIRVSDDTGELFF
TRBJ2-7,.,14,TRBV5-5,CASSYTGSRYEQYF
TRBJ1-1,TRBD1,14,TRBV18,CASSQQGAPTEAFF
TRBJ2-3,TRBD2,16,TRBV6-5,CASSYGLAVSTDTQYF
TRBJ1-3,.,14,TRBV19,CASRPGETGNTIYF
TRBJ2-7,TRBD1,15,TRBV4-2,CASSQEGDRGYEQYF
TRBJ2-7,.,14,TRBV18,CASSPDSTSYEQYF
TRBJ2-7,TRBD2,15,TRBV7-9,CASSSAGQVTYEQYF
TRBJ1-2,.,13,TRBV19,CASSPGQSYGYTF
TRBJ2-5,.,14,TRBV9,CASSARGQQETQYF
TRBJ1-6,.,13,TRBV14,CASSQTGYSPLHF
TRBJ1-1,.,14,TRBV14,CASSQVRGNTEAFF
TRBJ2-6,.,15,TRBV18,CASSPSGRGANVLTF
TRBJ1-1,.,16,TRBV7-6,CASSLEAAGSATEAFF
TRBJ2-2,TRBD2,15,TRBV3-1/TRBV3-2,CASSQRGTGTGELFF
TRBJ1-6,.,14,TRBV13,CASSLSMGDSPLHF
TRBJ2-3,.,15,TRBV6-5,CASRVTSGGTDTQYF
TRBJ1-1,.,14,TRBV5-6,CASSFPRLNTEAFF
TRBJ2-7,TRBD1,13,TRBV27,CASSSTGVNEQYF
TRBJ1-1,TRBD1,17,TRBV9,CASSRTGTGEMNIEAFF
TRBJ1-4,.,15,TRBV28,CASGGRSSTNEKLFF